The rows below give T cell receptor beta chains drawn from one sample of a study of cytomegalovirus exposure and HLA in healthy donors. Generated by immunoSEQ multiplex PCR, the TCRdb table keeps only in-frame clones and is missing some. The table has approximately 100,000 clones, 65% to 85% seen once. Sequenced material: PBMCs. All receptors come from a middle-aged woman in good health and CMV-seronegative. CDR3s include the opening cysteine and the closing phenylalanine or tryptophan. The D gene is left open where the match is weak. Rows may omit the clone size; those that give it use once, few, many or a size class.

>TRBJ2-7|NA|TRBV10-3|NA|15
CAISDGTNSDYEQYF
TGTGCCATCAGTGATGGGACAAATTCAGACTACGAGCAGTACTTC
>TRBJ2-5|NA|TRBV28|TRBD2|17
CASSLSDLLAGEETQYF
TGTGCCAGCAGTTTATCCGATCTCTTAGCGGGGGAAGAGACCCAGTACTTC
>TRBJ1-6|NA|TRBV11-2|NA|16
CASSRRAGSKGSPLHF
TGTGCCAGCAGCCGCCGGGCGGGATCCAAGGGTTCACCCCTCCACTTT
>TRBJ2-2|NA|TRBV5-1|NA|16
CASSVTGSTNTGELFF
TGCGCCAGCAGCGTGACAGGTTCTACGAACACCGGGGAGCTGTTTTTT
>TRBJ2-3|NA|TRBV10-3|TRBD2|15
CAIRPSGRRTDTQYF
TGTGCCATCAGACCAAGCGGGAGGAGAACAGATACGCAGTATTTT
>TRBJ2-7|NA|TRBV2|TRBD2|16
CASRRQWASGRGEQYF
TGTGCCAGCAGAAGACAGTGGGCTAGCGGGAGGGGCGAGCAGTACTTC
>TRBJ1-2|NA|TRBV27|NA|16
CASSLLGSGGEYGYTF
TGTGCCAGCAGTTTATTGGGGAGCGGGGGAGAATATGGCTACACCTTC
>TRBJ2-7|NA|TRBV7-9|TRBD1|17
CASTAPARTGGLSEQYF
TGTGCCAGCACCGCCCCGGCACGGACAGGAGGTTTATCGGAGCAGTACTTC
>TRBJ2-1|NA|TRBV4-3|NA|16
CASSQEGGALGNEQFF
TGCGCCAGCAGCCAAGAAGGGGGAGCCTTGGGCAATGAGCAGTTCTTC
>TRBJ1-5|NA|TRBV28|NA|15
CASTAPSGSNQPQHF
TGTGCCAGCACCGCACCATCGGGTAGCAATCAGCCCCAGCATTTT
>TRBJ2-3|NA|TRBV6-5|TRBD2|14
CASQGTSSTDTQYF
TGTGCCAGTCAAGGGACTAGCAGCACAGATACGCAGTATTTT
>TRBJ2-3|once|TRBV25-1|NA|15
CASSDFEEAPDTQYF
TGTGCCAGCAGTGATTTCGAGGAGGCCCCAGATACGCAGTATTTT
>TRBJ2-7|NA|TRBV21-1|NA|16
CASSKSSKRENYEQYF
TGTGCCAGCAGCAAATCGTCTAAGCGGGAGAACTACGAGCAGTACTTC
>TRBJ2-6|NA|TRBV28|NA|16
CASSFIGAGGANVLTF
TGTGCCAGCAGTTTTATAGGGGCAGGTGGGGCCAACGTCCTGACTTTC
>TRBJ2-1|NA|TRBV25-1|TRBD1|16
CASSLLQGDAYNEQFF
TGTGCCAGCAGTCTTCTACAGGGGGATGCCTACAATGAGCAGTTCTTC
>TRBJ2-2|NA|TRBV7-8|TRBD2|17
CASSPLAGVVYAGELFF
TGTGCCAGCAGCCCCCTAGCGGGAGTTGTTTACGCCGGGGAGCTGTTTTTT
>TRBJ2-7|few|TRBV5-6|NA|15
CASSLAGMPLYEQYF
TGTGCCAGCAGCTTGGCAGGGATGCCCCTCTACGAGCAGTACTTC
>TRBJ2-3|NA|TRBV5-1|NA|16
CASSGGTHFPPDTQYF
TGCGCCAGCAGCGGGGGGACCCACTTCCCCCCAGATACGCAGTATTTT
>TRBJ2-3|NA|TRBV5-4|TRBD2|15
CASSLSGSPTDTQYF
TGTGCCAGCAGCCTTAGCGGGAGCCCCACAGATACGCAGTATTTT
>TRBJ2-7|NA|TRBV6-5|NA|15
CASKKQDSSSYEQYF
TGTGCCAGCAAGAAACAGGACAGTTCATCCTACGAGCAGTACTTC
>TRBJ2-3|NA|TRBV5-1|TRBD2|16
CASTGLAGVGTDTQYF
TGCGCCAGCACAGGACTAGCGGGAGTTGGCACAGATACGCAGTATTTT
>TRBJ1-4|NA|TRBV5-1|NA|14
CASSSADSNEKLFF
TGCGCCAGCAGCTCGGCCGACTCTAATGAAAAACTGTTTTTT
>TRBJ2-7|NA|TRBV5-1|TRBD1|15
CASSQGQGVSYEQYF
TGCGCCAGCAGCCAGGGACAGGGGGTATCCTACGAGCAGTACTTC
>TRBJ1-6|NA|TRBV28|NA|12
CASIGGISPLHF
TGTGCCAGCATTGGGGGGATTTCACCCCTCCACTTT
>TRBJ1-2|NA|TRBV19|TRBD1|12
CASSMGQGGYTF
TGTGCCAGTAGTATGGGACAGGGTGGCTACACCTTC
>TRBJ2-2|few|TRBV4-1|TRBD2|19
CASSQERQSGSWGTGELFF
TGCGCCAGCAGCCAAGAGAGGCAAAGCGGGAGTTGGGGCACCGGGGAGCTGTTTTTT
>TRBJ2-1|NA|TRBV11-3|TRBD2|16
CASSLGLSGRYNEQFF
TGTGCCAGCAGCTTGGGGCTTAGCGGGCGTTACAATGAGCAGTTCTTC
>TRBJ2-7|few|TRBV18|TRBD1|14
CASSPGTGQDEQYF
TGTGCCAGCTCGCCCGGGACAGGTCAGGACGAGCAGTACTTC
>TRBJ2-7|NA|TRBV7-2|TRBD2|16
CASSPLGAGGTYEQYF
TGTGCCAGCAGCCCCCTAGGGGCGGGAGGCACCTACGAGCAGTACTTC
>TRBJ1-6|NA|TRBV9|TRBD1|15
CASSVEGGGNSPLHF
TGTGCCAGCAGCGTAGAAGGGGGCGGCAATTCCCCCCTCCACTTT
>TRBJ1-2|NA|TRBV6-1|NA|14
CASSEVRGSGGHTF
TGTGCCAGCAGTGAAGTCAGGGGCTCAGGTGGCCACACCTTC
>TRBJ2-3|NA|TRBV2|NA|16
CASSEGAARYLDTQYF
TGTGCCAGCAGTGAGGGGGCAGCGCGTTATCTCGATACGCAGTATTTT
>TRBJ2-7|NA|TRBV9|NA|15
CASSVGLAETYEQYF
TGTGCCAGCAGCGTAGGGCTAGCTGAGACCTACGAGCAGTACTTC
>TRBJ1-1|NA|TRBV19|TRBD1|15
CASSKSTGGEAEAFF
TGTGCCAGTAGTAAATCGACAGGGGGTGAGGCTGAAGCTTTCTTT
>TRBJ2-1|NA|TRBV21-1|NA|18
CASSKVPLRGETYNEQFF
TGTGCCAGCAGCAAAGTACCTCTCAGGGGGGAGACCTACAATGAGCAGTTCTTC